This T cell receptor beta chain derives from a study of human T cells and chemical hapten exposure. Time point specified: patch test 1, 2 weeks after DPC sensitization. Treatment denoted: therapeutic diphenylcyclopropenone sensitization with weekly scalp DPC. This clonotype came up many times. TCRdb recomputed calls from the RACE reads with MiXCR, one row per CDR3 protein. The sample shows about 340,000 distinct CDR3 sequences, around 7% of them seen only once. There are 15 residues in the CDR3. With 2 bases removed from V and 2 bases from J, the gap between germline ends came to 13 bases. Germline lookup yields CDR1 SGHRS and CDR2 YFSETQ.

This clonotype originated in a woman between 18 and 29 years old with alopecia areata. Some clones in this sample may be carry-over from other donors' samples. The sequencing here drew on whole blood, taken in connection with sensitization to the hapten diphenylcyclopropenone (DPC). This chain joins TRBV5-1 and TRBJ1-1; a possible D gene is TRBD1 (5 bases). In nucleotides, the CDR3 is TGCGCCAGCAGCTTTATGCCCCGGGGCAACACTGAAGCTTTCTTT. Translating it yields CASSFMPRGNTEAFF.